These 21 T cell receptor beta chains were all obtained from the same sample, sequenced in a study of T-cell reconstitution after alpha-beta-depleted transplantation in children. Preparation of the TCRbeta library used unique molecular identifiers. MiXCR was run by TCRdb on the PCR reads, yielding one entry per CDR3 protein. The data contain some 200,000 distinct CDR3 sequences, more than 7.5% of them singletons. This sample comprised PBMCs from the stem cell graft donor, obtained from the stem cell graft. These receptors were taken from a human donor who donated a stem cell graft to a child with SCID.

Ten or more counts support this clonotype. This chain connects TRBV6-5 to TRBJ2-7; no clear D gene. The V gene's germline CDR1 is MNHEY and CDR2 SVGAGI. Trimming took 0 bases from V and 3 from J, leaving 15 bases between them. This CDR3 region has 16 residues. The CDR3 protein is CASSYSTGHEDYEQYF. In DNA form, the CDR3 reads TGTGCCAGCAGTTACTCAACGGGTCATGAAGACTACGAGCAGTACTTC.

In its sample, this clonotype was seen many times. The chain combines TRBV7-8 with TRBJ2-3; 11 bases match TRBD1. J gave up 4 bases and V 5 bases, and 5 bases lay outside the gene matches. Germline V CDR1 and CDR2: SGHVS, FQNEAQ. This CDR3 comprises 15 residues. CDR3 nucleotide sequence: TGTGCCAGCAGCCCCCCGGGACAGGGGGCAGATACGCAGTATTTT. This sequence encodes CASSPPGQGADTQYF.

This clonotype has a count of ten or more. This chain uses TRBV5-1 with TRBJ1-1, with D possibly TRBD1 on 6 matching bases. Trimming shortened V by 4 bases and J by 3 bases, and 10 bases separated the two germline ends. This CDR3 spans 13 amino acids. The V gene's germline CDR1 is SGHRS and CDR2 YFSETQ. CDR3 protein: CASSRGLDTEAFF. DNA for the CDR3: TGCGCCAGCAGCAGGGGGTTGGACACTGAAGCTTTCTTT.

This clonotype was seen many times. V and J are TRBV5-1 and TRBJ1-1; D is unclear. The CDR3 has 12 residues. CDR1 is SGHRS, CDR2 YFSETQ, per germline. V was cut by 0 bases and J by 4 bases, with 4 bases left in between. In DNA, the CDR3 is TGCGCCAGCAGCTTGGAAAGCACTGAAGCTTTCTTT. Its translation is CASSLESTEAFF.

This clonotype was detected many times. The J gene is TRBJ1-4, the V gene TRBV14; D gene uncertain. Trimming took 0 bases from V and 4 from J, leaving 15 bases between them. CDR3 length equals 17 residues. The germline CDR1 and CDR2 sequences are SGHDN and FVKESK. The CDR3 bases are TGTGCCAGCAGCCAAGATACCCGGACCAATATTAATGAAAAACTGTTTTTT. Amino acid sequence: CASSQDTRTNINEKLFF. Filled out from reference TRBV14 and TRBJ1-4, the complete variable domain reads EAGVTQFPSHSVIEKGQTVTLRCDPISGHDNLYWYRRVMGKEIKFLLHFVKESKQDESGMPNNRFLAERTGGTYSTLKVQPAELEDSGVYFCASSQDTRTNINEKLFFGSGTQLSVL.

This clonotype has ten or more counts. The rearrangement uses TRBV9 and TRBJ1-1, with TRBD1 as a possible D gene (6 bases). Trimming shortened V by 3 bases and J by 1 base, and 7 bases separated the two germline ends. This CDR3 contains 13 residues. CDR1 is SGDLS and CDR2 is YYNGEE in the germline V gene. DNA for the CDR3: TGTGCCAGCAGCGCGACAGGGAACACTGAAGCTTTCTTT. This sequence encodes CASSATGNTEAFF.

The sample holds many counts of this clonotype. The rearrangement links TRBV5-1 to TRBJ1-2, with D possibly matching TRBD1 (5 bases). V shed 7 bases and J shed 2 bases, with 15 bases lying between them. This CDR3 is 14 amino acids long. Germline-derived CDR1 and CDR2 are SGHRS and YFSETQ. The DNA of the CDR3 is TGCGCCAGCTGCATAGGGGTGGAGAACTATGGCTACACCTTC. It is translated as CASCIGVENYGYTF.

This clonotype was seen many times. The rearrangement joins TRBV3-1 to TRBJ2-7, with a possible D match to TRBD1 (5 bases). Germline CDR1 and CDR2: LGHDT and YNNKEL (reference sequence). The V and J ends lost 4 bases and 3 bases respectively, with 19 bases between them. CDR3 size: 16 residues. CDR3 bases: TGTGCCAGCAGCCCCCCTTTCGGGCTAGGGGTCTACGAGCAGTACTTC. This codes for CASSPPFGLGVYEQYF.

To note about this clonotype: This could be a read error, since a much larger clone is one nucleotide away. V is TRBV24-1 and J is TRBJ2-2; a possible D gene is TRBD2 (6 bases). Germline lookup yields CDR1 KGHDR and CDR2 SFDVKD. Deletions cut 6 bases from V and 3 bases from J, with 13 bases between. The CDR3 is 15 amino acids. CDR3: CATSNGGAYTGELFF. DNA for the CDR3: TGTGCCACCAGTAATGGAGGGGCGTACACCGGGGAGCTGTTTTTT.

At least ten counts were recorded for this clonotype. The chain carries TRBV7-9 and TRBJ2-5; D not resolved. The CDR3 consists of 13 residues. Trimming took off 3 bases at V and 2 bases at J, with 7 bases between the two ends. Germline-derived CDR1 and CDR2 are SEHNR and FQNEAQ (reference sequence). In nucleotides, the CDR3 is TGTGCCAGCAGCTTCTTTAGGCAAGAGACCCAGTACTTC. This codes for CASSFFRQETQYF.

This clonotype was picked up many times. V is TRBV5-1 and J is TRBJ1-1; D call uncertain. Germline loops: CDR1 SGHRS, CDR2 YFSETQ. The CDR3 is 15 amino acids. Trimming removed 6 bases at V and 3 bases at J, with 18 bases between. Written as DNA, the CDR3 is TGCGCCAGCACCGATGGACGGAAAGGTTACACTGAAGCTTTCTTT. This encodes CASTDGRKGYTEAFF.

This chain links TRBV7-2 with TRBJ2-7; 8 positions agree with TRBD1. J lost 7 bases, V lost 5 bases, and 10 bases had no gene match. This CDR3 is built from 14 residues. The V gene's germline CDR1 is SGHTA and CDR2 FQGNSA. CDR3 nucleotides: TGTGCCAGCAGCCTTAGACAGGGGAAGTGGGAGCAGTACTTC. This translates into CASSLRQGKWEQYF.

This clonotype was observed many times. The rearrangement joins TRBV7-8 to TRBJ2-2; 11 nucleotides agree with TRBD2. The germline V gene encodes CDR1 SGHVS and CDR2 FQNEAQ. With 0 bases clipped from V and 5 bases from J, the junction kept 11 bases outside the gene matches. The CDR3 runs to 19 residues. CDR3 bases: TGTGCCAGCAGCTTAGCGCGGAGTAGCGGGGGGGCCGGAACCGGGGAGCTGTTTTTT. It translates to CASSLARSSGGAGTGELFF.

This clonotype was recorded at least ten times. The genes are TRBV2 and TRBJ1-6, with TRBD1 identical over 8 bases. V shed 6 bases, J shed 9 bases, and the junction held 13 bases outside the gene matches. This CDR3 region has 16 residues. Germline V gene sequence: CDR1 SNHLY, CDR2 FYNNEI. This CDR3 reads CASRPTSGQVSSPLHF. The CDR3, as DNA: TGTGCCAGCAGACCCACCTCGGGACAGGTATCTTCACCCCTCCACTTT.

This rearrangement joins TRBV20-1 to TRBJ2-1, with D possibly TRBD1 on 6 matching bases. CDR3 size: 20 residues. Trimming left V 0 bases short and J 0 bases short, with 24 bases between. CDR1 and CDR2 (germline): DFQATT, SNEGSKA (reference sequence). The CDR3 DNA is TGCAGTGCTAGAGATTTTCCCCCCCCCCAGGGGCTTAGCTCCTACAATGAGCAGTTCTTC. Encoded protein: CSARDFPPPQGLSSYNEQFF.

This clonotype has just a few counts. The chain employs TRBV28 and TRBJ2-1, with 7 bases fitting TRBD2. V trimming: 7 bases; J trimming: 2 bases; junction bases outside the gene matches: 8. Looked up from germline, CDR1 is MDHEN and CDR2 is SYDVKM. CDR3 length: 15 residues. The CDR3: CASNKDGLAYNEQFF. DNA of the CDR3: TGTGCCAGCAATAAAGACGGACTAGCCTACAATGAGCAGTTCTTC.

This clonotype was found a few times. V gene TRBV5-1 combines with J gene TRBJ2-7; 7 nucleotides agree with TRBD1. The CDR3 is made up of 16 amino acids. In germline, CDR1 is SGHRS, CDR2 YFSETQ. V trimming: 4 bases; J trimming: 0 bases; junction bases outside the gene matches: 10. The CDR3 loop reads CASSAFDRDPSYEQYF. As DNA, the CDR3 is TGCGCCAGCAGCGCCTTCGACAGGGACCCCTCCTACGAGCAGTACTTC. The full variable domain, rest sourced from reference TRBV5-1 and TRBJ2-7, is KAGVTQTPRYLIKTRGQQVTLSCSPISGHRSVSWYQQTPGQGLQFLFEYFSETQRNKGNFPGRFSGRQFSNSRSEMNVSTLELGDSALYLCASSAFDRDPSYEQYFGPGTRLTVT.

The J gene is TRBJ2-2, the V gene TRBV12-3 or TRBV12-4; either TRBD1 or TRBD2 may fit D (5 bases each). Trimming took off 6 bases at V and 5 bases at J, with 16 bases between the two ends. The length of the CDR3 is 15 residues. CDR3 sequence reads: CASRVLKGRTGELFF. The CDR3 region has the DNA TGTGCCAGCAGGGTCCTCAAGGGGAGAACCGGGGAGCTGTTTTTT.

This clonotype was observed at least ten times. This sequence joins TRBV5-1 and TRBJ2-7; D gene ambiguous. Trimming took 3 bases from V and 2 from J, leaving 24 bases between them. This CDR3 is built from 18 residues. Germline assignment: CDR1 SGHRS and CDR2 YFSETQ. This chain's CDR3 is CASSSTATRVSSPYEQYF. The CDR3 nucleotides read TGCGCCAGCAGCTCCACCGCAACCCGGGTCTCCAGTCCCTACGAGCAGTACTTC.

The sample holds many counts of this clonotype. J is TRBJ1-6 and V is TRBV6-1, with D tentatively TRBD1 (5 bases). The germline CDR1 and CDR2 sequences are MNHNS and SASEGT. This CDR3 comprises 15 residues. Trimming stripped 6 bases from V and 4 bases from J, with 13 bases between. This CDR3 reads CASSSGGGYNSPLHF. CDR3 sequence (DNA): TGTGCCAGCAGCAGCGGTGGGGGGTATAATTCACCCCTCCACTTT.

The sample holds many counts of this clonotype. The J gene is TRBJ2-7, the V gene TRBV27; no clear D. Germline CDR1 reads MNHEY; CDR2 reads SMNVEV (reference sequence). V lost 2 bases and J lost 5, with 10 bases in between. CDR3 length: 13 amino acids. The CDR3 DNA is TGTGCCAGCAGTTTAGGTGGAAGGGACGAGCAGTACTTC. The encoded protein is CASSLGGRDEQYF.